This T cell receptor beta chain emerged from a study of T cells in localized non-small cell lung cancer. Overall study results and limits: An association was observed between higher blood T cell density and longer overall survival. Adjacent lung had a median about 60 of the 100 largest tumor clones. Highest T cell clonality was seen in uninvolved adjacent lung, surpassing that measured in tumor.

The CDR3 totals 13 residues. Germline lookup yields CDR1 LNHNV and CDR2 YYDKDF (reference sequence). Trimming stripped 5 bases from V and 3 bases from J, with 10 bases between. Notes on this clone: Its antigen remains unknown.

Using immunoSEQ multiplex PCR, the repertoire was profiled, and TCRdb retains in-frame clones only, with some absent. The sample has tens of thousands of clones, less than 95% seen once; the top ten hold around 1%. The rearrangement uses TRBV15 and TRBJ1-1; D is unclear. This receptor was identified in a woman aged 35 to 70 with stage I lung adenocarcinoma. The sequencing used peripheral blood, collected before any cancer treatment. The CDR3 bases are TGTGCCACCAGCGCCCTTCCTTACACTGAAGCTTTCTTT. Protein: CATSALPYTEAFF.